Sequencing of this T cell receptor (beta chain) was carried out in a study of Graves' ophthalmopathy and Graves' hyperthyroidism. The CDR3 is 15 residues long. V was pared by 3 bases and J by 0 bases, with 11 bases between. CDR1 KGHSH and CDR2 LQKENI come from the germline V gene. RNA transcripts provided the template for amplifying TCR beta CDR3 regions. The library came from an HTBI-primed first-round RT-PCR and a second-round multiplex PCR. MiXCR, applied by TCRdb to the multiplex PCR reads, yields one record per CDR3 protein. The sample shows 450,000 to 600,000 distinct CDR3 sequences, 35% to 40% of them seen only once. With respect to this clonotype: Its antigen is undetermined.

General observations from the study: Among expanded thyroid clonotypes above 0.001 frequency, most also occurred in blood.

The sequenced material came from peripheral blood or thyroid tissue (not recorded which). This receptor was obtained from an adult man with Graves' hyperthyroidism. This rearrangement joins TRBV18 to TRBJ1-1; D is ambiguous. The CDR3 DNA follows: TGTGCCAGCTCACCGTCGGGGAAGGTGAACACTGAAGCTTTCTTT. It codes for CASSPSGKVNTEAFF.